This is a list of T cell receptor beta chains from one sample in a study of beta chain features in type 1 diabetes. The method was immunoSEQ multiplex PCR; TCRdb's version includes in-frame clones alone and lacks a portion of them. The sample comprises 250,000 to 300,000 clones, around 24% of which are singletons, and roughly 0.011% rests with the top ten. Sequencing was done on a sample of naive CD4+ T cells from blood. These receptors all stem from a young woman with type 1 diabetes. Both conserved end residues are part of each CDR3. Fields, in order: V gene, D gene, clone size, J gene, CDR3 DNA, CDR3 protein. D genes are given only for firm matches. Not all rows give a size; the values are once, few, many and, for expanded clones, a class.

>TRBV7-2|-|few|TRBJ2-2
TGTGCCAGCAGCTTAGAACAGGGAAACACCGGGGAGCTGTTTTTT
CASSLEQGNTGELFF
>TRBV5-1|TRBD1|-|TRBJ1-4
TGCGCCAGCAGCTTGGATGACAGGGGCGGTGAAAAACTGTTTTTT
CASSLDDRGGEKLFF
>TRBV28|-|few|TRBJ2-7
TGTGCCAGCAGTCCCGCACCGGCCTACGAGCAGTACTTC
CASSPAPAYEQYF
>TRBV30|TRBD1|-|TRBJ2-7
TGTGCCTGGGGGGACAGTTACGAGCAGTACTTC
CAWGDSYEQYF
>TRBV30|-|-|TRBJ2-5
TGTGCCTGGATTAAGCTCCCGGGACTCGGAGGTGGGGGCCAGTACTTC
CAWIKLPGLGGGGQYF
>TRBV7-9|TRBD1|-|TRBJ2-4
TGTGCCAGCAGCTCTACAGGGGAGTTGTACTTC
CASSSTGELYF
>TRBV7-9|-|few|TRBJ2-5
TGTGCCAGCAGCCCCAGTTGGCAGGGAGGGGGAGAGACCCAGTACTTC
CASSPSWQGGGETQYF
>TRBV29-1|TRBD2|few|TRBJ2-1
TGCAGCTCTGGACTAGCGGGGAGTGAGCAGTTCTTC
CSSGLAGSEQFF
>TRBV6-5|-|few|TRBJ2-5
TGTGCCAGCAGTACCGACATTACAAAGAGGACCCAGTACTTC
CASSTDITKRTQYF
>TRBV28|TRBD2|-|TRBJ2-2
TGTGCCAGCAGTTTATGGACTAGCTGGGGCACCGGGGAGCTGTTTTTT
CASSLWTSWGTGELFF
>TRBV2|-|-|TRBJ2-3
TGTGCCAGCAGTGATGTAGCGTTTGGGACAGATACGCAGTATTTT
CASSDVAFGTDTQYF
>TRBV7-9|TRBD1|-|TRBJ2-1
TGTGCCAGCAGCCTAGTATTGGACAGGGCACACGATAGGAATGAGCAGTTCTTC
CASSLVLDRAHDRNEQFF
>TRBV19|TRBD1|-|TRBJ1-2
TGTGCCAGTAGTATCGGGACAGTCAAAGGAGACACCTTC
CASSIGTVKGDTF
>TRBV10-3|-|once|TRBJ1-5
TGTGCCATCAGTGGAAACATCAATCAGCCCCAGCATTTT
CAISGNINQPQHF
>TRBV11-3|-|-|TRBJ1-2
TGTGCCAGCAGCTTAGCAGGGAATGGCTACACCTTC
CASSLAGNGYTF
>TRBV5-1|TRBD2|-|TRBJ2-5
TGCGCCAGCAGCTTGGTCCGGGGGAGGGCCCGAGAGACCCAGTACTTC
CASSLVRGRARETQYF
>TRBV7-9|-|few|TRBJ1-2
TGTGCCAGCAGCCTACTAGGACAGACCTATGGCTACACCTTC
CASSLLGQTYGYTF
>TRBV7-8|TRBD1|-|TRBJ1-2
TGTGCCAGCAGCCTGACAGGGATCGCGGTTTACTACACCTTC
CASSLTGIAVYYTF
>TRBV5-1|-|few|TRBJ2-3
TGCGCCAGCAGCTTTGCGGAACTCACAGATACGCAGTATTTT
CASSFAELTDTQYF